The rows below give T cell receptor beta chains drawn from one sample of a study of cytomegalovirus exposure and HLA in healthy donors. The data were produced by immunoSEQ multiplex PCR, yet TCRdb's version contains in-frame clones alone and is incomplete. Counted here are about 160,000 clones, around 85% occurring once; the ten biggest clones make up under 7%. The source material was PBMCs. The receptors originated from a woman under 40 in good health and CMV-seronegative. The CDR3 runs from the conserved cysteine through the conserved F or W. A D gene is named only where the DNA matches it firmly. The size of a clone is reported for some rows only, either as once, few or many, or as a class for expanded clones.

J gene: TRBJ2-1; D gene: TRBD2; V gene: TRBV5-1; clone size: .; CDR3 protein: CASSFQRGGLNEQFF; CDR3 DNA: TGCGCCAGCAGCTTTCAGCGGGGGGGCCTCAATGAGCAGTTCTTC
J gene: TRBJ1-6; D gene: .; V gene: TRBV4-1; clone size: .; CDR3 protein: CASSQEGEWLNSPLHF; CDR3 DNA: TGCGCCAGCAGCCAAGAGGGTGAATGGCTTAATTCACCCCTCCACTTT
J gene: TRBJ1-1; D gene: TRBD1; V gene: TRBV6-5; clone size: .; CDR3 protein: CASSPDRGLGEAFF; CDR3 DNA: TGTGCCAGCAGCCCAGACAGGGGGCTAGGTGAAGCTTTCTTT
J gene: TRBJ2-7; D gene: .; V gene: TRBV28; clone size: .; CDR3 protein: CASSFFGDEQYF; CDR3 DNA: TGTGCCAGCAGTTTCTTCGGGGACGAGCAGTACTTC
J gene: TRBJ2-3; D gene: TRBD2; V gene: TRBV7-8; clone size: .; CDR3 protein: CAVPGLAGGDTQYF; CDR3 DNA: TGTGCCGTCCCGGGACTAGCGGGAGGAGATACGCAGTATTTT
J gene: TRBJ2-1; D gene: .; V gene: TRBV7-8; clone size: .; CDR3 protein: CASSSLWGSYNEQFF; CDR3 DNA: TGTGCCAGCAGCTCCCTATGGGGAAGCTACAATGAGCAGTTCTTC
J gene: TRBJ1-5; D gene: TRBD1; V gene: TRBV29-1; clone size: .; CDR3 protein: CSVAGGGNQPQHF; CDR3 DNA: TGCAGCGTAGCAGGGGGAGGCAATCAGCCCCAGCATTTT
J gene: TRBJ2-2; D gene: TRBD2; V gene: TRBV10-3; clone size: .; CDR3 protein: CAIKNAGGRGGELFF; CDR3 DNA: TGTGCCATAAAAAATGCGGGAGGCCGAGGAGGGGAGCTGTTTTTT
J gene: TRBJ2-1; D gene: TRBD2; V gene: TRBV6-5; clone size: .; CDR3 protein: CASTPGGNEQFF; CDR3 DNA: TGTGCCAGCACCCCCGGGGGGAATGAGCAGTTCTTC
J gene: TRBJ1-5; D gene: .; V gene: TRBV27; clone size: .; CDR3 protein: CASSLFRSGDQPQHF; CDR3 DNA: TGTGCCAGCAGTTTATTTCGGTCAGGTGATCAGCCCCAGCATTTT
J gene: TRBJ2-2; D gene: .; V gene: TRBV18; clone size: few; CDR3 protein: CASSPGSAGELFF; CDR3 DNA: TGTGCCAGCTCACCAGGGTCGGCCGGGGAGCTGTTTTTT
J gene: TRBJ1-1; D gene: TRBD1; V gene: TRBV4-3; clone size: .; CDR3 protein: CASSQGNTGARDTEAFF; CDR3 DNA: TGCGCCAGCAGCCAGGGAAACACAGGGGCGCGGGACACTGAAGCTTTCTTT
J gene: TRBJ1-2; D gene: .; V gene: TRBV19; clone size: once; CDR3 protein: CASLREANYGYTF; CDR3 DNA: TGTGCCAGCCTCAGGGAGGCTAACTATGGCTACACCTTC
J gene: TRBJ2-2; D gene: TRBD1; V gene: TRBV7-3; clone size: .; CDR3 protein: CASSLLPEQGAGELFF; CDR3 DNA: TGTGCCAGCAGCCTCCTCCCTGAGCAGGGGGCCGGGGAGCTGTTTTTT
J gene: TRBJ2-2; D gene: .; V gene: TRBV7-3; clone size: few; CDR3 protein: CASSFLAGQGGELFF; CDR3 DNA: TGTGCCAGCAGCTTTTTAGCGGGACAGGGCGGGGAGCTGTTTTTT
J gene: TRBJ2-5; D gene: .; V gene: TRBV4-3; clone size: .; CDR3 protein: CASSQDHKETQYF; CDR3 DNA: TGCGCCAGCAGCCAAGATCATAAAGAGACCCAGTACTTC
J gene: TRBJ1-4; D gene: .; V gene: TRBV4-3; clone size: once; CDR3 protein: CASSQDHRTSGAEKLFF; CDR3 DNA: TGCGCCAGCAGCCAAGATCATCGGACATCCGGGGCTGAAAAACTGTTTTTT
J gene: TRBJ1-3; D gene: .; V gene: TRBV29-1; clone size: .; CDR3 protein: CSVIKTVGNTIYF; CDR3 DNA: TGCAGCGTCATAAAGACAGTAGGAAACACCATATATTTT
J gene: TRBJ2-1; D gene: .; V gene: TRBV7-9; clone size: .; CDR3 protein: CASSRTEEQFF; CDR3 DNA: TGTGCCAGCAGCCGGACCGAGGAGCAGTTCTTC
J gene: TRBJ2-7; D gene: .; V gene: TRBV15; clone size: .; CDR3 protein: CATSRSTSSYEQYF; CDR3 DNA: TGTGCCACCAGCAGATCCACTAGCAGCTACGAGCAGTACTTC
J gene: TRBJ1-1; D gene: .; V gene: TRBV11-2; clone size: .; CDR3 protein: CASSSGEWFAEAFF; CDR3 DNA: TGTGCCAGCAGCTCCGGAGAGTGGTTCGCTGAAGCTTTCTTT
J gene: TRBJ1-1; D gene: .; V gene: TRBV6-4; clone size: .; CDR3 protein: CASSDSRNTEAFF; CDR3 DNA: TGTGCCAGCAGTGACTCGAGGAACACTGAAGCTTTCTTT
J gene: TRBJ2-5; D gene: TRBD2; V gene: TRBV4-1; clone size: .; CDR3 protein: CASSQEPAGGGETQYF; CDR3 DNA: TGCGCCAGCAGCCAAGAGCCAGCGGGGGGTGGGGAGACCCAGTACTTC
J gene: TRBJ2-5; D gene: .; V gene: TRBV9; clone size: .; CDR3 protein: CASSPHLGHQETQYF; CDR3 DNA: TGTGCCAGCAGCCCTCATTTGGGCCACCAAGAGACCCAGTACTTC
J gene: TRBJ2-7; D gene: TRBD1; V gene: TRBV18; clone size: .; CDR3 protein: CASSRGQDYEQYF; CDR3 DNA: TGTGCCAGCTCCCGGGGACAGGACTACGAGCAGTACTTC
J gene: TRBJ1-5; D gene: .; V gene: TRBV27; clone size: many; CDR3 protein: CASSLSGGYQPQHF; CDR3 DNA: TGTGCCAGCAGTTTATCAGGCGGGTATCAGCCCCAGCATTTT
J gene: TRBJ2-7; D gene: .; V gene: TRBV11-2; clone size: .; CDR3 protein: CASSFRGRVDEQYF; CDR3 DNA: TGTGCCAGCAGCTTCCGGGGCAGGGTGGACGAGCAGTACTTC
J gene: TRBJ2-7; D gene: .; V gene: TRBV15; clone size: .; CDR3 protein: CATSRDRGMTSYEQYF; CDR3 DNA: TGTGCCACCAGCAGAGATAGGGGGATGACTTCCTACGAGCAGTACTTC
J gene: TRBJ2-7; D gene: TRBD2; V gene: TRBV5-6; clone size: .; CDR3 protein: CASSLAGGGLSYEQYF; CDR3 DNA: TGTGCCAGCAGCTTGGCGGGGGGAGGGTTGTCCTACGAGCAGTACTTC
J gene: TRBJ1-3; D gene: .; V gene: TRBV5-1; clone size: .; CDR3 protein: CASSSDGSSGNTIYF; CDR3 DNA: TGCGCCAGCAGCTCGGATGGCTCCTCTGGAAACACCATATATTTT
J gene: TRBJ1-2; D gene: TRBD1; V gene: TRBV7-2; clone size: .; CDR3 protein: CASSLRADRGPLNYGYTF; CDR3 DNA: TGTGCCAGCAGCCTCCGCGCGGACAGGGGCCCTCTTAACTATGGCTACACCTTC
J gene: TRBJ2-3; D gene: .; V gene: TRBV27; clone size: .; CDR3 protein: CASSFLVSRADTQYF; CDR3 DNA: TGTGCCAGCAGTTTTCTAGTTAGTCGGGCAGATACGCAGTATTTT
J gene: TRBJ2-2; D gene: TRBD1; V gene: TRBV7-2; clone size: .; CDR3 protein: CASRDRGITGELFF; CDR3 DNA: TGTGCCAGCAGAGACAGGGGTATTACCGGGGAGCTGTTTTTT
J gene: TRBJ1-5; D gene: .; V gene: TRBV6-6; clone size: .; CDR3 protein: CASKRVGRVNNQPQHF; CDR3 DNA: TGTGCCAGCAAAAGGGTGGGCAGGGTGAACAATCAGCCCCAGCATTTT
J gene: TRBJ1-2; D gene: .; V gene: TRBV6-6; clone size: .; CDR3 protein: CASSYSSNSVYGYTF; CDR3 DNA: TGTGCCAGCAGTTACTCGTCGAACAGCGTCTATGGCTACACCTTC
J gene: TRBJ1-1; D gene: .; V gene: TRBV7-3; clone size: .; CDR3 protein: CASSRGSDTEAFF; CDR3 DNA: TGTGCCAGCAGCCGAGGAAGTGACACTGAAGCTTTCTTT
J gene: TRBJ2-1; D gene: TRBD1; V gene: TRBV5-1; clone size: .; CDR3 protein: CASSHRDSSYNEQFF; CDR3 DNA: TGCGCCAGCAGCCACCGGGACAGCTCCTACAATGAGCAGTTCTTC
J gene: TRBJ2-5; D gene: TRBD1; V gene: TRBV2; clone size: .; CDR3 protein: CASSEGTGGETQYF; CDR3 DNA: TGTGCCAGCAGTGAGGGGACAGGGGGGGAGACCCAGTACTTC
J gene: TRBJ2-7; D gene: TRBD2; V gene: TRBV30; clone size: .; CDR3 protein: CAWGGPGTSGYEQYF; CDR3 DNA: TGTGCCTGGGGGGGCCCCGGGACTAGCGGCTACGAGCAGTACTTC
J gene: TRBJ1-5; D gene: .; V gene: TRBV27; clone size: .; CDR3 protein: CASSSLYSNQPQHF; CDR3 DNA: TGTGCCAGCAGTTCCCTCTATAGCAATCAGCCCCAGCATTTT
J gene: TRBJ2-7; D gene: .; V gene: TRBV7-8; clone size: .; CDR3 protein: CASNQGRGYEQYF; CDR3 DNA: TGTGCCAGCAACCAGGGTAGGGGCTACGAGCAGTACTTC
J gene: TRBJ1-2; D gene: TRBD1; V gene: TRBV4-3; clone size: once; CDR3 protein: CASSQENRGSGYTF; CDR3 DNA: TGCGCCAGCAGCCAAGAGAACAGGGGCTCTGGCTACACCTTC
J gene: TRBJ1-6; D gene: TRBD1; V gene: TRBV13; clone size: .; CDR3 protein: CASSLSRGLGSPLHF; CDR3 DNA: TGTGCCAGCAGCTTATCCAGGGGGCTGGGTTCACCCCTCCACTTT
J gene: TRBJ2-7; D gene: .; V gene: TRBV28; clone size: .; CDR3 protein: CASSSLVEQYF; CDR3 DNA: TGTGCCAGCAGTTCGTTGGTTGAGCAGTACTTC
J gene: TRBJ1-1; D gene: .; V gene: TRBV5-1; clone size: .; CDR3 protein: CASRTTGPQNEAFF; CDR3 DNA: TGCGCCAGCAGGACGACCGGCCCCCAGAATGAAGCTTTCTTT
J gene: TRBJ2-2; D gene: .; V gene: TRBV28; clone size: .; CDR3 protein: CASTLEFNTGELFF; CDR3 DNA: TGTGCCAGCACTTTAGAGTTTAACACCGGGGAGCTGTTTTTT
J gene: TRBJ2-3; D gene: TRBD2; V gene: TRBV27; clone size: once; CDR3 protein: CASTPGAGRNTDTQYF; CDR3 DNA: TGTGCCAGCACCCCAGGAGCGGGGAGAAACACAGATACGCAGTATTTT
J gene: TRBJ1-2; D gene: TRBD1; V gene: TRBV6-5; clone size: once; CDR3 protein: CASRHGDRGYGYTF; CDR3 DNA: TGTGCCAGCAGGCATGGGGACAGGGGTTATGGCTACACCTTC
J gene: TRBJ2-1; D gene: TRBD2; V gene: TRBV4-1; clone size: once; CDR3 protein: CASSLLAGAKDEQFF; CDR3 DNA: TGCGCCAGCAGCCTACTAGCGGGAGCAAAGGATGAGCAGTTCTTC
J gene: TRBJ2-7; D gene: TRBD1; V gene: TRBV5-1; clone size: .; CDR3 protein: CASSFADRGSLYEQYF; CDR3 DNA: TGCGCCAGCAGCTTCGCCGACAGGGGTAGCCTCTACGAGCAGTACTTC
J gene: TRBJ2-1; D gene: .; V gene: TRBV30; clone size: .; CDR3 protein: CAWDREDEQFF; CDR3 DNA: TGTGCCTGGGACAGGGAGGATGAGCAGTTCTTC
J gene: TRBJ1-2; D gene: .; V gene: TRBV19; clone size: many; CDR3 protein: CASSYRGAEYGYTF; CDR3 DNA: TGTGCCAGTAGCTATAGGGGGGCTGAGTATGGCTACACCTTC
J gene: TRBJ1-6; D gene: TRBD1; V gene: TRBV5-4; clone size: .; CDR3 protein: CASSSGQESMNSPLHF; CDR3 DNA: TGTGCCAGCAGCTCAGGACAGGAGAGTATGAATTCACCCCTCCACTTT
J gene: TRBJ2-3; D gene: TRBD2; V gene: TRBV4-2; clone size: once; CDR3 protein: CASSQESPSGRTDTQYF; CDR3 DNA: TGTGCCAGCAGCCAAGAATCGCCTAGCGGGAGAACAGATACGCAGTATTTT
J gene: TRBJ2-6; D gene: TRBD1; V gene: TRBV4-1; clone size: once; CDR3 protein: CASSQDPRGRGANVLTF; CDR3 DNA: TGCGCCAGCAGCCAAGATCCCAGGGGGCGGGGAGCCAACGTCCTGACTTTC
J gene: TRBJ2-5; D gene: .; V gene: TRBV11-2; clone size: .; CDR3 protein: CASSRYGGRVQETQYF; CDR3 DNA: TGTGCCAGCAGCCGGTACGGGGGGCGCGTCCAAGAGACCCAGTACTTC
J gene: TRBJ2-7; D gene: TRBD1; V gene: TRBV25-1; clone size: .; CDR3 protein: CASSLSKGALYEQYF; CDR3 DNA: TGTGCCAGCAGTCTCTCAAAGGGGGCTCTGTACGAGCAGTACTTC
J gene: TRBJ2-7; D gene: .; V gene: TRBV28; clone size: .; CDR3 protein: CASATPGHTSPYEQYF; CDR3 DNA: TGTGCCAGCGCCACACCGGGACACACCTCCCCCTACGAGCAGTACTTC
J gene: TRBJ2-2; D gene: .; V gene: TRBV9; clone size: once; CDR3 protein: CASSVGARLVEVELFF; CDR3 DNA: TGTGCCAGCAGCGTAGGCGCACGGCTAGTTGAGGTGGAGCTGTTTTTT
J gene: TRBJ1-2; D gene: .; V gene: TRBV4-2; clone size: few; CDR3 protein: CASSQEGQRYGYTF; CDR3 DNA: TGTGCCAGCAGCCAAGAAGGACAGCGCTATGGCTACACCTTC